This T cell receptor (beta chain) was identified in a study of cytomegalovirus exposure and HLA in healthy donors. Background on the study: Approximately 190 million T cells yielded approximately 100 million unique TCR beta sequences, as an earlier analysis found. Among around 400 genotyped donors, about 83% fell in the Caucasian-associated ancestry cluster.

Trimming cost V 3 bases and J 8 bases; bases outside gene matches: 3. In germline, CDR1 is SGHTA, CDR2 FQGNSA. The CDR3 is 15 residues long. The primer mix had 60 Vbeta and 13 Jbeta primers. Method: immunoSEQ multiplex PCR; TCRdb's copy keeps in-frame clones and lacks some. The table lists 250,000 to 350,000 clones, about nine tenths of them singletons. Sequenced: PBMCs. The V and J genes are TRBV7-2 and TRBJ2-1; 14 bases agree with TRBD2. This clonotype was sampled from a man in his forties in good health and CMV-seropositive. CDR3 bases: TGTGCCAGCAGCTTGGCGGGACTAGCGGGAGATGAGCAGTTCTTC. Amino acids: CASSLAGLAGDEQFF.